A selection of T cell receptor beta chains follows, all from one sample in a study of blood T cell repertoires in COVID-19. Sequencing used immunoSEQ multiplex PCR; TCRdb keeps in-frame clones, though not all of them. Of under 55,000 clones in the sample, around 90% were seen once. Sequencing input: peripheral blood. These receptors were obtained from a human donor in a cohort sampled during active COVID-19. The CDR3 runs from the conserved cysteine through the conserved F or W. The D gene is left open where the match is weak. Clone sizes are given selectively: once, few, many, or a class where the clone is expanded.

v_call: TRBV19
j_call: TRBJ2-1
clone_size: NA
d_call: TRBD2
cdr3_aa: CASRSTSGSLHEQFF
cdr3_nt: TGTGCCAGTAGGTCAACTAGCGGGAGTCTCCATGAGCAGTTCTTC

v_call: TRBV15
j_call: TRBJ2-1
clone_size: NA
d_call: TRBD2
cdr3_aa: CATSRVVGGRFGNEQFF
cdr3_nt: TGTGCCACCAGCAGAGTGGTCGGCGGGAGGTTTGGCAATGAGCAGTTCTTC

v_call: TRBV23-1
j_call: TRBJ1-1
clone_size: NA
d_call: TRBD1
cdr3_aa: CASSHYRGRGPYNSEAFF
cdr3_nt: TGCGCCAGCAGTCATTATCGGGGCAGGGGGCCCTACAACTCTGAAGCTTTCTTT

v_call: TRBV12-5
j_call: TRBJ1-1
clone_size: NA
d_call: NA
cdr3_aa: CASGGRDTEAFF
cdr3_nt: TGTGCTAGTGGTGGCCGGGACACTGAAGCTTTCTTT

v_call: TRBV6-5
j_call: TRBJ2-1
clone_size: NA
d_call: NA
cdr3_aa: CASTNGGEQFF
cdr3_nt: TGTGCCAGCACAAACGGGGGTGAGCAGTTCTTC

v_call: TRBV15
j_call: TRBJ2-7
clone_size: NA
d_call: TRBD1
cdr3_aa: CATSRRGQGNSEQYF
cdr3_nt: TGTGCCACCAGCAGACGGGGACAGGGGAATAGCGAGCAGTACTTC

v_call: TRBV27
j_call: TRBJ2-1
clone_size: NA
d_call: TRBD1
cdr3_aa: CASSRLRDRVHNEQFF
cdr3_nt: TGTGCCAGCAGCCGCCTCCGAGACAGGGTGCACAATGAGCAGTTCTTC

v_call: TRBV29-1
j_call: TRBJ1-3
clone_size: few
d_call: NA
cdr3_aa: CSVLEGNTIYF
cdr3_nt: TGCAGCGTTCTGGAGGGAAACACCATATATTTT

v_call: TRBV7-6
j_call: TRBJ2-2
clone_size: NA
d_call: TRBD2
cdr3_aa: CASSAGASGAGELFF
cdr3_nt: TGTGCCAGCAGCGCCGGGGCTAGCGGGGCCGGGGAGCTGTTTTTT

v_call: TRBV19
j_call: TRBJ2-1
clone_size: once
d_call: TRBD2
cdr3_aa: CASRPGGLNEQFF
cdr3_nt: TGTGCCAGTAGACCGGGAGGCCTCAATGAGCAGTTCTTC

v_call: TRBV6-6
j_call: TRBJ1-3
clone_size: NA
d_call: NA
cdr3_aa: CATLLSPGNTIYF
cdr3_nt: TGTGCCACACTTTTAAGTCCCGGAAACACCATATATTTT

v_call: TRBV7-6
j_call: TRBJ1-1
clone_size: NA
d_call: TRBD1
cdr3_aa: CASSWSTGWGTEAFF
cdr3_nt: TGTGCCAGCAGCTGGTCGACAGGGTGGGGCACTGAAGCTTTCTTT

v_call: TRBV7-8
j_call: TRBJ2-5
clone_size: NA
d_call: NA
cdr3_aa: CASSLRTRQKETQYF
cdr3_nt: TGTGCCAGCAGCTTACGTACCAGGCAGAAAGAGACCCAGTACTTC

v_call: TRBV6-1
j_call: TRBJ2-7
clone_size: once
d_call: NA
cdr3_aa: CASSEGRRNLQYF
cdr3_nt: TGTGCCAGCAGTGAAGGACGCAGGAACTTGCAGTACTTC

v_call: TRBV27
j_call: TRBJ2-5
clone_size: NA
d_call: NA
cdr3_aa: CASTSGSTQYF
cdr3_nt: TGTGCCAGCACCTCTGGCTCGACCCAGTACTTC

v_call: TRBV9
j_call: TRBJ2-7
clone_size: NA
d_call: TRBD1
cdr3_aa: CASSVGQGVYEQYF
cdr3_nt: TGTGCCAGCAGCGTAGGACAGGGAGTCTACGAGCAGTACTTC

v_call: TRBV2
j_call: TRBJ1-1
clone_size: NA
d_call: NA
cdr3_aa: CASTPPENTEAFF
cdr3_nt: TGTGCCAGCACCCCACCAGAGAACACTGAAGCTTTCTTT

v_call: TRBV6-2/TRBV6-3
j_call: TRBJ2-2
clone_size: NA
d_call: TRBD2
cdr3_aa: CASSYPSGRNQGNTGELFF
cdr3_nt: TGTGCCAGCAGTTACCCTAGCGGGAGGAATCAGGGCAACACCGGGGAGCTGTTTTTT

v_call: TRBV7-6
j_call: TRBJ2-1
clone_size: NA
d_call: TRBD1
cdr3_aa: CASRRTGTDNEQFF
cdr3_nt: TGTGCCAGCAGGAGAACCGGGACAGATAATGAGCAGTTCTTC

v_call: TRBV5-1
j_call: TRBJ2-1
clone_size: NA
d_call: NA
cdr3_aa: CASSLSSSYNEQFF
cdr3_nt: TGCGCCAGCAGCTTGAGTAGCTCATACAATGAGCAGTTCTTC

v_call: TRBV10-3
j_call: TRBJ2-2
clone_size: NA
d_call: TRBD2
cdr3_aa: CAISEREGRAGELFF
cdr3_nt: TGTGCCATCAGTGAGAGAGAGGGGAGGGCCGGGGAGCTGTTTTTT

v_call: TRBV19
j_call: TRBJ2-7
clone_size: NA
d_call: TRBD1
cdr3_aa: CASSATRTGASGEQYF
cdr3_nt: TGTGCCAGTAGTGCAACGCGGACAGGGGCCTCCGGCGAGCAGTACTTC

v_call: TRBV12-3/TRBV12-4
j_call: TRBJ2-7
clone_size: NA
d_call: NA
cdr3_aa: CASSLGAGYEQYF
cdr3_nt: TGTGCCAGCAGTTTAGGTGCAGGATACGAGCAGTACTTC

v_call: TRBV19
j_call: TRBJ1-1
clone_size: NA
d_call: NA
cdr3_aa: CASSINRVTAFF
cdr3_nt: TGTGCCAGTAGTATAAACAGAGTAACTGCTTTCTTT

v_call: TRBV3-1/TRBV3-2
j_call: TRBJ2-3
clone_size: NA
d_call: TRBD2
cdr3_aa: CASRQRTSGAGDTQYF
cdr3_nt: TGTGCCAGCAGGCAAAGGACTAGCGGGGCAGGAGATACGCAGTATTTT

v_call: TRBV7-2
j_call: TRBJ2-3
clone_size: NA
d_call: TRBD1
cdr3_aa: CASSLRPARGHDTQYF
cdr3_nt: TGTGCCAGCAGCTTAAGGCCTGCCAGGGGGCACGATACGCAGTATTTT

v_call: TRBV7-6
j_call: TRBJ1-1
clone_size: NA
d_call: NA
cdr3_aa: CASSSTGRSTEAFF
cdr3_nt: TGTGCCAGCAGCTCTACAGGGCGGAGCACTGAAGCTTTCTTT

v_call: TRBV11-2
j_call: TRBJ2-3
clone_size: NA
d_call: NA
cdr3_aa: CASSLVSQGPDTQYF
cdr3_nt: TGTGCCAGCAGCTTAGTATCCCAGGGTCCAGATACGCAGTATTTT

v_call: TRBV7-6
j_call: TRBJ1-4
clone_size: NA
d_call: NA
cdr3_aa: CASRPAGLNEKLFF
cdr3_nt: TGTGCCAGCAGACCGGCGGGTCTTAATGAAAAACTGTTTTTT

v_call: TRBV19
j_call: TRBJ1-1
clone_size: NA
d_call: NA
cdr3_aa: CASSTRRGAEAFF
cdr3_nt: TGTGCCAGTAGTACGCGGCGGGGTGCTGAAGCTTTCTTT

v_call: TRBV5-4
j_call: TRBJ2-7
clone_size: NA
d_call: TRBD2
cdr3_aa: CASSHNGLAGGRGYEQYF
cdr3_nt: TGTGCCAGCAGCCACAATGGACTAGCGGGAGGCCGCGGCTACGAGCAGTACTTC

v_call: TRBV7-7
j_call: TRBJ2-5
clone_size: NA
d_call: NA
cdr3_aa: CASSHSGAQETQYF
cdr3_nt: TGTGCTAGCAGCCATAGCGGAGCACAAGAGACCCAGTACTTC

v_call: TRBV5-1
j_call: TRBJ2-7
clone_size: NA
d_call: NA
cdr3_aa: CASSLVRGNSYEQYF
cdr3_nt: TGCGCCAGCAGCTTGGTTAGGGGGAACTCCTACGAGCAGTACTTC

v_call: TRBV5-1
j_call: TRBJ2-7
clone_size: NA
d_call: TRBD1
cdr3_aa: CASSSRDSPQDEQYF
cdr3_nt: TGCGCCAGCAGCTCCCGGGACAGTCCGCAGGACGAGCAGTACTTC

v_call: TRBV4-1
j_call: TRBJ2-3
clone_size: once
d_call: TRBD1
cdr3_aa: CASSHPGTGWGDTQYF
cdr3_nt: TGCGCCAGCAGCCATCCCGGGACAGGGTGGGGGGATACGCAGTATTTT

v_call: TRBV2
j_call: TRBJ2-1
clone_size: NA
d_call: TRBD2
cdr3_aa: CASSEYPSGSVDEQFF
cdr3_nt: TGTGCCAGCAGTGAATACCCTAGCGGGAGTGTAGATGAGCAGTTCTTC

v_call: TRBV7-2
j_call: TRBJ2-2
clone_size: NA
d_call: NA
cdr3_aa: CASSLARTATGELFF
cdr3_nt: TGTGCCAGCAGCTTAGCCCGGACAGCCACCGGGGAGCTGTTTTTT

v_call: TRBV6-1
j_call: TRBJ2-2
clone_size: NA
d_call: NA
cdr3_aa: CASSGGTGANTGELFF
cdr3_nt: TGTGCCAGCAGTGGGGGTACAGGCGCGAACACCGGGGAGCTGTTTTTT

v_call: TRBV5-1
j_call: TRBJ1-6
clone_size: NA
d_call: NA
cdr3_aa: CASSSREGSSYNSPLHF
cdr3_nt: TGCGCCAGCAGCTCTCGGGAGGGGAGCTCCTATAATTCACCCCTCCACTTT

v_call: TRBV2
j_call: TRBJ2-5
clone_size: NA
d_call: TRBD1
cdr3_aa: CASSKQGAGPQYF
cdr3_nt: TGTGCCAGCAGTAAACAGGGGGCTGGGCCCCAGTACTTC

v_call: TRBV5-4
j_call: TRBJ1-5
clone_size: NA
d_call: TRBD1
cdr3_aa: CASSSTWDSYSNQPQHF
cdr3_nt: TGTGCCAGCAGCTCTACGTGGGACAGCTATAGCAATCAGCCCCAGCATTTT

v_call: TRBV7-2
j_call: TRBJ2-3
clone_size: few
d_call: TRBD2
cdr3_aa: CASSLGGGVGTDTQYF
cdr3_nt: TGTGCCAGCAGCTTAGGCGGGGGGGTGGGCACAGATACGCAGTATTTT

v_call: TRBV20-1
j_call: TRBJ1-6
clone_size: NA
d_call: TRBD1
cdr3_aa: CSASNRGWSSYNSPLHF
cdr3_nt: TGCAGTGCTAGTAACAGGGGCTGGAGCTCCTATAATTCACCCCTCCACTTT

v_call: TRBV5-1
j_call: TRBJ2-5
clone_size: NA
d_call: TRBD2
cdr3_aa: CASSRTSGGEQETQYF
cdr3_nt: TGCGCCAGCAGCCGAACTAGCGGGGGAGAGCAAGAGACCCAGTACTTC

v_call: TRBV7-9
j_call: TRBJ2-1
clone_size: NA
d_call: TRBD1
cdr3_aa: CASSSPRDSNNEQFF
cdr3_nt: TGTGCCAGCAGCTCTCCTAGGGACAGCAACAATGAGCAGTTCTTC